The source of this TCR beta chain is a study of T-cell reconstitution after alpha-beta-depleted transplantation in children. Unique molecular identifiers were used to barcode this TCRbeta library. TCRdb reprocessed the PCR reads with MiXCR, giving one entry per CDR3 protein. The sample has about 640,000 distinct CDR3 sequences; roughly 15% are singletons. The CDR3 spans 13 residues. Germline CDR1 DFQATT, CDR2 SNEGSKA (reference sequence). The V segment lost 7 bases and the J segment 5 bases; nucleotides outside the gene matches: 8. The clonotype comes from a human donor who donated a stem cell graft to a child with acute myeloid leukemia. The input for sequencing was PBMCs from the stem cell graft donor, taken from the stem cell graft. The genes are TRBV20-1 and TRBJ2-7; the match to TRBD1 covers 10 bases. For the CDR3, the DNA is TGCAGTGGAGCCAGACAGGGGGCAGACGAGCAGTACTTC. This translates into CSGARQGADEQYF.